What follows are 8 T cell receptor beta chains derived from one specimen sequenced in a study of blood T cells in healthy people across ages. It was with a sample-barcoded 5' primer and a J-beta primer mix that a second PCR of roughly 6 to 11 cycles was run. TCRdb analysed the 5' RACE reads with MiXCR anew, one entry per CDR3 protein. Of about 900,000 distinct CDR3 sequences listed, approximately 49% were seen once; the top ten hold over 10%. Sequencing input: blood. These TCRs come from a man aged 25 to 40 in good health.

The rearrangement links TRBV4-3 to TRBJ2-1; D is perhaps TRBD1 or TRBD2 (7 bases each). The CDR3 is made up of 15 amino acids. Germline assignment: CDR1 LGHNA and CDR2 YSLEER. V lost 5 bases and J lost 4, with 15 bases in between. CDR3 residues: CASSAGDSRYNEQFF. The CDR3, as DNA: TGCGCCAGCAGCGCGGGGGACAGTCGATACAATGAGCAGTTCTTC.

This sequence joins TRBV7-2 and TRBJ1-2, with 8 bases that match TRBD1. CDR3 size: 16 residues. V dropped 5 bases and J dropped 4; count of bases not matched to a gene: 12. Per germline, CDR1 SGHTA and CDR2 FQGNSA. CDR3 loop: CASSQGQGGQGYGYTF. In DNA, the CDR3 is TGTGCCAGCAGCCAAGGACAGGGAGGTCAGGGCTATGGCTACACCTTC.

The chain is built from TRBV20-1 and TRBJ2-1; 9 nucleotides align to TRBD1. The CDR3 extends over 13 amino acids. Germline assignment: CDR1 DFQATT and CDR2 SNEGSKA (reference sequence). The V segment lost 6 bases and the J segment 4 bases; nucleotides outside the gene matches: 4. CDR3 residues: CSAEDRGYNEQFF. The CDR3 DNA reads TGCAGTGCCGAGGACAGGGGATACAATGAGCAGTTCTTC.

The V gene is TRBV3-1, the J gene TRBJ2-3; D assignment may be TRBD1 or TRBD2 (5 bases each). Germline loops: CDR1 LGHDT, CDR2 YNNKEL (reference sequence). Trimming shortened V by 4 bases and J by 2 bases, and 16 bases separated the two germline ends. The CDR3 contains 16 residues. The CDR3 sequence is CASSPPGTQPTDTQYF. The CDR3, as DNA: TGTGCCAGCAGCCCTCCCGGGACGCAACCCACAGATACGCAGTATTTT.

This rearrangement joins TRBV2 to TRBJ1-1, with 9 bases fitting TRBD1. The CDR3 runs to 16 residues. Trimming removed 7 bases from V and 4 bases from J; junction bases left unmatched: 13. CDR1 is SNHLY and CDR2 is FYNNEI in the germline V gene. Written as DNA, the CDR3 is TGTGCCAGCACCGCCGAACAGGGGGCTGTCCCCACTGAAGCTTTCTTT. Its translation: CASTAEQGAVPTEAFF.

This clonotype was recorded once. The chain joins TRBV6-5 to TRBJ1-2; D gene unclear. Per the germline V gene, CDR1 is MNHEY and CDR2 is SVGAGI. The V end lost 0 bases, the J end lost 0 bases, and 20 bases lay between the germline ends. The CDR3 is 19 residues long. CDR3 in DNA: TGTGCCAGCAGTTACTCGATCTCTGGGAAGGATTCAGCTAACTATGGCTACACCTTC. The encoded protein is CASSYSISGKDSANYGYTF.

This rearrangement joins TRBV10-3 to TRBJ2-7; no clear D gene. The CDR3 is 16 residues long. The V end lost 0 bases, the J end lost 2 bases, and 14 bases lay between the germline ends. Germline CDR1 ENHRY, CDR2 SYGVKD. The CDR3 DNA reads TGTGCCATCAGTGAGTCGACGGCCGCGAGGACCTACGAGCAGTACTTC. Translation: CAISESTAARTYEQYF.

The CDR3 coding sequence is TGCAGCTATTATCCTGGCTACACCTTC. As protein: CSYYPGYTF. The chain couples TRBV20-1 to TRBJ1-2; D uncertain. The CDR3 is made up of 9 amino acids. CDR1 DFQATT and CDR2 SNEGSKA come from the germline V gene (reference sequence).